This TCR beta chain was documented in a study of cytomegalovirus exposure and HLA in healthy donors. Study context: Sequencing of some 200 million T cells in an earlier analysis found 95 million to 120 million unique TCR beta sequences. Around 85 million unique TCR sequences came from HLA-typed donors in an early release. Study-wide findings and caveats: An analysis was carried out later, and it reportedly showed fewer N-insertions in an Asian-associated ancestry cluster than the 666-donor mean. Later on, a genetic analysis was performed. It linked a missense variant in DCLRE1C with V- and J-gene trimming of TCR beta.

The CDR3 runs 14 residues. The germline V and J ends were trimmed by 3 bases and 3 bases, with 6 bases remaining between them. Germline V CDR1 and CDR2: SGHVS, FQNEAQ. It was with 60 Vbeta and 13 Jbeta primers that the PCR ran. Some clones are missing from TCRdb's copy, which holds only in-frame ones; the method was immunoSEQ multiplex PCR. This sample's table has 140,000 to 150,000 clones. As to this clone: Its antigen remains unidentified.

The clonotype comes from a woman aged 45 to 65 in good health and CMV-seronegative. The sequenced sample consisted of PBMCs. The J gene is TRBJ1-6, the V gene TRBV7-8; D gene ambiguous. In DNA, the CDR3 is TGTGCCAGCAGCTTGGGCAGCTATAATTCACCCCTCCACTTT. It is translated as CASSLGSYNSPLHF.